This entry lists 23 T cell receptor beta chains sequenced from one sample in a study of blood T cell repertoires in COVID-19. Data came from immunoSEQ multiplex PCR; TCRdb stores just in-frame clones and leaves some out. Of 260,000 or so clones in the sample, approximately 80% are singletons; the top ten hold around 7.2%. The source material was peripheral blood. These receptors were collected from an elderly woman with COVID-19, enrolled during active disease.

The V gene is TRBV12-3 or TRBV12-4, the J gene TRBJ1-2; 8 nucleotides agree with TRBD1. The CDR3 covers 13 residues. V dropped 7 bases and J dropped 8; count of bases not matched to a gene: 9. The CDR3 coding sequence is TGTGCCAGCAAAGTGGACAGGGAGGGCGGCTACACCTTC. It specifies CASKVDREGGYTF.

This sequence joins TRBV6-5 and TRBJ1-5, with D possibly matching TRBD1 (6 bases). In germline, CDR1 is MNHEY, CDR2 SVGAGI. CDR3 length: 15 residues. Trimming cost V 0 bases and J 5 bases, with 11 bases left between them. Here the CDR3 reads CASSYSRGGDQPQHF. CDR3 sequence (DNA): TGTGCCAGCAGTTACTCGAGAGGGGGTGATCAGCCCCAGCATTTT.

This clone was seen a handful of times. CDR3 loop: CASRGVVSPLHF. CDR3 coding DNA: TGTGCCAGCCGCGGGGTGGTTTCACCCCTCCACTTT. The chain combines TRBV5-8 with TRBJ1-6; D is undetermined. This CDR3 is built from 12 residues. CDR1 SGHTS and CDR2 YDEGEE come from the germline V gene. Trimming removed 7 bases from V and 9 bases from J, with 11 bases in between.

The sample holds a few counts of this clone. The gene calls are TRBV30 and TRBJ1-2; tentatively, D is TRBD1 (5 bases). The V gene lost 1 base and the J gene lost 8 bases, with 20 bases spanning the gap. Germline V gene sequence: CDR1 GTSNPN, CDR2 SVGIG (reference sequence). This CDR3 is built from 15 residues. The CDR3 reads CAWSGQGPSHFGYTF. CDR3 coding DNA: TGTGCCTGGAGTGGGCAGGGTCCTTCGCACTTCGGCTACACCTTC.

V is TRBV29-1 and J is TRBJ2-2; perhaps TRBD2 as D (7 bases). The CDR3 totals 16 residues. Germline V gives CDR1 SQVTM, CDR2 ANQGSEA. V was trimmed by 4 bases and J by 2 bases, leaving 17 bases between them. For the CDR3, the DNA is TGCAGCGTTGGAAGGGGGGGCGGACTAAACACCGGGGAGCTGTTTTTT. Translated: CSVGRGGGLNTGELFF.

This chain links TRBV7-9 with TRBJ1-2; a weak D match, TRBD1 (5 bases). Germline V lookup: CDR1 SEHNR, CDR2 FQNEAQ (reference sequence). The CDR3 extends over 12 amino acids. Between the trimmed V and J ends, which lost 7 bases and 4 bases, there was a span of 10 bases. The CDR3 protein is CASNWGVYGYTF. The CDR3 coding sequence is TGTGCCAGCAACTGGGGGGTCTATGGCTACACCTTC.

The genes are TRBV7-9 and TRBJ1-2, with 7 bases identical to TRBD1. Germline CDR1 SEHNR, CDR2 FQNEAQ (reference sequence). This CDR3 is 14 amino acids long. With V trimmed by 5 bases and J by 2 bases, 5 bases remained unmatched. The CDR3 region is CASSHPTGNYGYTF. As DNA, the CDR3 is TGTGCCAGCAGCCATCCGACAGGGAACTATGGCTACACCTTC.

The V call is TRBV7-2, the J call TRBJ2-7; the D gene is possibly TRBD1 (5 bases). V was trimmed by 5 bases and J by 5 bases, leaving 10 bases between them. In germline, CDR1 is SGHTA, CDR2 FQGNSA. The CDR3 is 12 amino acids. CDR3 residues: CASSRQGDEQYF. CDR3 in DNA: TGTGCCAGCAGCCGTCAAGGGGACGAGCAGTACTTC.

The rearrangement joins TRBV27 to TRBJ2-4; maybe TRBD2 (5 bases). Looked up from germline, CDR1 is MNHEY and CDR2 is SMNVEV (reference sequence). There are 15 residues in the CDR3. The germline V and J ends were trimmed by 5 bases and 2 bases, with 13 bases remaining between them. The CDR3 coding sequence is TGTGCCAGCAGTAGGGCCGGGGATCCCAAAAACATTCAGTACTTC. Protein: CASSRAGDPKNIQYF.

The CDR3 region is CASSLDLAGNTEAFF. CDR3 DNA: TGTGCCAGCAGCTTAGATTTGGCGGGGAACACTGAAGCTTTCTTT. The chain recombines TRBV11-2 with TRBJ1-1, with D uncertain. Deletions cut 0 bases from V and 1 base from J, with 9 bases between. In germline, CDR1 is SGHAT, CDR2 FQNNGV. The CDR3 spans 15 residues.

CDR3 bases: TGTGCCAGCAGCTTGGGCCTTTCATCTGAAGCTTTCTTT. It is translated as CASSLGLSSEAFF. This chain uses TRBV11-2 with TRBJ1-1, with D unclear. CDR3 length: 13 amino acids. Germline assignment: CDR1 SGHAT and CDR2 FQNNGV. V shed 3 bases and J shed 6 bases, with 11 bases lying between them.

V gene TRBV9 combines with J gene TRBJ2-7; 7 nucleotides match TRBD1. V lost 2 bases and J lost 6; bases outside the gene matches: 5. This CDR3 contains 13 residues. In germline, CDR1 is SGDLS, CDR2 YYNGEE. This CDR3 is CASSVVPGGEQYF. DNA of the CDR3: TGTGCCAGCAGCGTTGTGCCAGGGGGCGAGCAGTACTTC.

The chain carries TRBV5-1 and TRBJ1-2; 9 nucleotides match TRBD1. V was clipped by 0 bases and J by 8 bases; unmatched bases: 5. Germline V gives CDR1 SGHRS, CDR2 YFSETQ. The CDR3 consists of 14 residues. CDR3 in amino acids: CASSLGGTGKGYTF. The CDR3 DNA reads TGCGCCAGCAGCTTGGGCGGGACAGGGAAGGGCTACACCTTC.

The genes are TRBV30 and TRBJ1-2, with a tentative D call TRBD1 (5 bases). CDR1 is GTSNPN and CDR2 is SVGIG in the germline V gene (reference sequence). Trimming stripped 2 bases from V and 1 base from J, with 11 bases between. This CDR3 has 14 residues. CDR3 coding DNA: TGTGCCTGGAGTAACCAGGGATTTAACTATGGCTACACCTTC. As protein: CAWSNQGFNYGYTF.

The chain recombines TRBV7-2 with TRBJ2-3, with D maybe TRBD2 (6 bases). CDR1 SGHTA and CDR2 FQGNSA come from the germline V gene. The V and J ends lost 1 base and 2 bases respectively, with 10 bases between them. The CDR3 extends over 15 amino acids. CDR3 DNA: TGTGCCAGCAGCTTAGTCGGGACTTTCACAGATACGCAGTATTTT. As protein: CASSLVGTFTDTQYF.

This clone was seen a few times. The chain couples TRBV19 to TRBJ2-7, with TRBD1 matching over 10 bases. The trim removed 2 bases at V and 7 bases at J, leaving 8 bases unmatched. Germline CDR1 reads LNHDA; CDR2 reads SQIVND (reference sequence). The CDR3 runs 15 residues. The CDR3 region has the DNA TGTGCCAGTAGTATATGGGGGACAGGGGCAAAGGAGCAGTACTTC. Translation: CASSIWGTGAKEQYF.

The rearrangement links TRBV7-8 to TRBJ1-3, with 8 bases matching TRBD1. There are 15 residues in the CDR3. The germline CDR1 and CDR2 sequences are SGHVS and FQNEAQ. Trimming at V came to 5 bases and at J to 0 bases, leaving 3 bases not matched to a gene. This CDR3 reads CASSLDRGSGNTIYF. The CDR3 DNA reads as TGTGCCAGCAGCCTTGACAGGGGCTCTGGAAACACCATATATTTT.

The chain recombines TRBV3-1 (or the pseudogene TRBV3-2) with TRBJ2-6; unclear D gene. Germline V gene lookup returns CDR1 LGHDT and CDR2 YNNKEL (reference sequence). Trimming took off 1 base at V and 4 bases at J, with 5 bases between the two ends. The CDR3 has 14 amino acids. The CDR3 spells CASSQGRGANVLTF. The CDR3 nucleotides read TGTGCCAGCAGCCAAGGGAGAGGGGCCAACGTCCTGACTTTC.

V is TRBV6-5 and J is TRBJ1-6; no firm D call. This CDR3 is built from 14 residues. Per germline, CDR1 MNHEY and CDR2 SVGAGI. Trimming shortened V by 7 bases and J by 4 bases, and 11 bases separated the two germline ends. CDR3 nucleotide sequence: TGTGCCAGCACCGATCCACAGTATAATTCACCCCTCCACTTT. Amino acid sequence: CASTDPQYNSPLHF.

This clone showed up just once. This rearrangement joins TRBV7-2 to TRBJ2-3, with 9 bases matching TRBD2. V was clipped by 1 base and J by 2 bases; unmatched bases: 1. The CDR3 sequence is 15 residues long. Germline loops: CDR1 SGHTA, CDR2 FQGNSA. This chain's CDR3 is CASSLVAGVTDTQYF. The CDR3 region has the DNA TGTGCCAGCAGCTTAGTAGCGGGGGTCACAGATACGCAGTATTTT. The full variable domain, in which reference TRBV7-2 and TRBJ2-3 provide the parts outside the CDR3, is GAGVSQSPSNKVTEKGKDVELRCDPISGHTALYWYRQSLGQGLEFLIYFQGNSAPDKSGLPSDRFSAERTGGSVSTLTIQRTQQEDSAVYLCASSLVAGVTDTQYFGPGTRLTVL.

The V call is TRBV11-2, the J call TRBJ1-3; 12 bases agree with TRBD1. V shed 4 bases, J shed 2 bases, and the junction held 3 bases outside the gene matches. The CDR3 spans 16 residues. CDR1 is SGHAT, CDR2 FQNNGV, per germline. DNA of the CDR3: TGTGCCAGCAGCTCGGGACAGGGGGCAGCTGGAAACACCATATATTTT. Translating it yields CASSSGQGAAGNTIYF.

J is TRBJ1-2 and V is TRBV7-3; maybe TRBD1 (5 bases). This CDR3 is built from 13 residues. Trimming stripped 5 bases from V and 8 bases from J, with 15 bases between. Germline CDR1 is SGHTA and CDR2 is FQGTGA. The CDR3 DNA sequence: TGTGCCAGCAGCCCCGGGTCAGGGCGAGGCTACACCTTC. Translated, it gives CASSPGSGRGYTF.

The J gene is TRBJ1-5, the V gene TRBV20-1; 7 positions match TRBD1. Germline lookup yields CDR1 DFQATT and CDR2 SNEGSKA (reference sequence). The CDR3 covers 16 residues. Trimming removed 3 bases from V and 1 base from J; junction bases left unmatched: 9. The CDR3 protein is CSASKGAPQSNQPQHF. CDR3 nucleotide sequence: TGCAGTGCTAGTAAGGGGGCTCCACAAAGCAATCAGCCCCAGCATTTT.